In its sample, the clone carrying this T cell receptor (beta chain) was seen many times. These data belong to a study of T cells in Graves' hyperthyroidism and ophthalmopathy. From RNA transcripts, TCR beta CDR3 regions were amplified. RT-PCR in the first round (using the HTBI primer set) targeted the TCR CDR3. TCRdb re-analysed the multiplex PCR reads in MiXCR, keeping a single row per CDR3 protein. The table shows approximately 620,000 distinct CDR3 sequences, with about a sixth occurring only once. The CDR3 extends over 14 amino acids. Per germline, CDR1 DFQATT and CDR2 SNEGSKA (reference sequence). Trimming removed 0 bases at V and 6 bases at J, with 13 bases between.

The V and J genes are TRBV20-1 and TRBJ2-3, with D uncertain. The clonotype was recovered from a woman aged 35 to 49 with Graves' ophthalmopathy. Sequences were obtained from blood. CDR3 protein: CSARDLRSVDTQYF. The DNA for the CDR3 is TGCAGTGCTAGAGACCTCCGGAGCGTCGATACGCAGTATTTT.